The 10 T cell receptor beta chains reported below all come from one sample, sequenced in a study of neurological immune-mediated disorders. MiXCR, run by TCRdb on the 5' RACE reads, gives a single entry per CDR3 protein. Among approximately 60,000 distinct CDR3 sequences listed, 4.1% were seen once. Sequences were obtained from PBMCs. These receptors all stem from a man in his fifties or sixties with multiple sclerosis.

Ten or more counts support this clonotype. V and J are TRBV28 and TRBJ2-2; 8 bases agree with TRBD1. The CDR3 has 16 amino acids. Germline trimming cut 4 bases from V and 7 bases from J; bases unmatched to any gene: 11. Germline values: CDR1 MDHEN, CDR2 SYDVKM. The CDR3 loop is CASSSLRQGLNGELFF. The CDR3 region has the DNA TGTGCCAGCAGTTCCCTTAGACAGGGGTTGAACGGGGAGCTGTTTTTT. The variable domain in full, with the rest retrieved from reference TRBV28 and TRBJ2-2, is DVKVTQSSRYLVKRTGEKVFLECVQDMDHENMFWYRQDPGLGLRLIYFSYDVKMKEKGDIPEGYSVSREKKERFSLILESASTNQTSMYLCASSSLRQGLNGELFFGEGSRLTVL.

Ten or more counts support this clonotype. This chain's CDR3 is CASSLDPGANYGYTF. CDR3 nucleotide sequence: TGCGCCAGCAGCTTGGACCCAGGAGCTAACTATGGCTACACCTTC. The rearrangement links TRBV5-1 to TRBJ1-2; D gene uncertain. The length of the CDR3 is 15 residues. Germline CDR1 reads SGHRS; CDR2 reads YFSETQ. Trimming stripped 0 bases from V and 0 bases from J, with 9 bases between.

In this sample, this clonotype turned up many times. This chain joins TRBV15 and TRBJ2-7; 9 bases line up with TRBD1. V was pared by 5 bases and J by 3 bases, with 5 bases of the junction left unmatched. The CDR3 is 14 amino acids. Germline V gene data show CDR1 as LNHNV and CDR2 as YYDKDF (reference sequence). CDR3: CATSVGTGSYEQYF. CDR3 sequence (DNA): TGTGCCACCAGCGTTGGGACAGGGAGCTACGAGCAGTACTTC.

This clonotype was seen repeatedly, ten times or more. Mismatch with germline at one junction end may stem from a read error. This chain links TRBV12-3 or TRBV12-4 with TRBJ1-6, with TRBD1 matching 9 bases. This CDR3 is 14 amino acids long. The CDR3 is CASSRGQGGSPLNF. The DNA of the CDR3 is TGTGCCAGCAGCCGGGGACAGGGAGGTTCACCCCTCAACTTT.

This clonotype was counted many times. The chain recombines TRBV7-9 with TRBJ2-2, with 9 bases aligning to TRBD1. The CDR3 is made up of 17 amino acids. Germline assignment: CDR1 SEHNR and CDR2 FQNEAQ (reference sequence). Trimming removed 2 bases from V and 5 bases from J; junction bases left unmatched: 9. CDR3 nucleotides: TGTGCCAGCAGCTTACCCACAGGGGGCGGCGGGACCGGGGAGCTGTTTTTT. Amino acids: CASSLPTGGGGTGELFF.

There are many counts of this clonotype. This chain connects TRBV15 to TRBJ1-5; D may be TRBD1 (5 bases). There are 20 residues in the CDR3. The germline CDR1 and CDR2 sequences are LNHNV and YYDKDF (reference sequence). Trimming removed 5 bases from V and 2 bases from J, with 28 bases in between. CDR3 protein: CATSPRSRAGSLSGNQPQHF. For the CDR3, the DNA is TGTGCCACCAGCCCCAGAAGTCGGGCAGGGTCCCTCAGCGGCAATCAGCCCCAGCATTTT.

Many counts were recorded for this clonotype. The chain is built from TRBV7-9 and TRBJ2-1, with 8 bases matching TRBD2. V was pared by 4 bases and J by 6 bases, with 2 bases of the junction left unmatched. The CDR3 has 13 residues. The germline gives CDR1 SEHNR, CDR2 FQNEAQ (reference sequence). CDR3 in DNA: TGTGCCAGCAGCTCCGGGGGGGCCAATGAGCAGTTCTTC. Protein: CASSSGGANEQFF.

This clonotype was observed a few times. A read error may account for a junction end that differs from germline. The chain is built from TRBV6-2 or TRBV6-3 and TRBJ1-6, with D unresolved. This CDR3 is built from 13 residues. CDR1 MNHEY and CDR2 SVGEGT come from the germline V gene. The CDR3, as DNA: TGTGCCAGCAGTCACACTGGTCGCTCACCCCTCAACTTT. Translated, it gives CASSHTGRSPLNF.

This clonotype was picked up a small number of times. The chain carries TRBV20-1 and TRBJ2-1, with a tentative D call TRBD2 (5 bases). This CDR3 region has 12 residues. The germline V and J ends were trimmed by 7 bases and 3 bases, with 10 bases remaining between them. Germline lookup yields CDR1 DFQATT and CDR2 SNEGSKA (reference sequence). CDR3 in DNA: TGCAGTGTGGGGAGTCACTACAATGAGCAGTTCTTC. Protein: CSVGSHYNEQFF.

This clonotype has at least ten counts. The V gene is TRBV7-2, the J gene TRBJ2-1, with D hard to call. From germline, CDR1 is SGHTA and CDR2 FQGNSA. The CDR3 totals 15 residues. V gave up 1 base and J gave up 0 bases, with 7 bases separating them. CDR3 amino acids: CASSLELGSYNEQFF. In nucleotides, the CDR3 is TGTGCCAGCAGCTTAGAGCTGGGCTCCTACAATGAGCAGTTCTTC.